This is a list of T cell receptor beta chains from one sample in a study of early T cells in non-severe SARS-CoV-2 infection. TCRdb itself ran the 5' RACE reads through MiXCR, one entry per CDR3 protein. The table includes some 120,000 distinct CDR3 sequences, under 15% detected once. Sequenced sample: whole blood. The receptors were gathered from an adult who was a healthcare worker with PCR-confirmed SARS-CoV-2 infection or an uninfected control (not recorded which). CDR3s include the opening cysteine and the closing phenylalanine or tryptophan. D genes are given only for firm matches. For some rows the clone size is stated as once, few or many, or as a class when expanded; others skip it.

TRBV4-1	-	TRBJ1-5	TRBD1	CASSRVLGQISTAQHF	TGCGCCAGCAGCCGGGTTTTGGGACAGATCAGTACAGCCCAGCATTTT
TRBV20-1	many	TRBJ2-1	-	CSARLSGTHNEQFF	TGCAGTGCTCGTCTCTCCGGGACTCACAATGAGCAGTTCTTC
TRBV5-1	medium-sized	TRBJ2-5	-	CASSLEETQYF	TGTGCCAGCAGCTTAGAAGAGACCCAGTACTTC
TRBV12-3/TRBV12-4	-	TRBJ2-1	-	CASSFLTGLRNEQFF	TGTGCCAGCAGTTTCCTGACAGGTCTGCGCAATGAGCAGTTCTTC
TRBV25-1	-	TRBJ2-7	-	CASSALSYEQYF	TGTGCCAGCAGTGCACTCTCCTACGAGCAGTACTTC
TRBV7-8	few	TRBJ2-3	-	CASSLLRPEGPDTQYF	TGTGCCAGCAGCTTACTACGGCCAGAGGGCCCAGATACGCAGTATTTT
TRBV4-2	few	TRBJ2-7	-	CASSQDRGTEQYF	TGTGCCAGCAGCCAAGATCGCGGGACCGAGCAGTACTTC
TRBV5-6	few	TRBJ2-6	-	CASSLYAISGANVLTF	TGTGCCAGCAGCTTGTATGCCATCTCTGGGGCCAACGTCCTGACTTTC
TRBV2	many	TRBJ2-3	-	CASSGHTQYF	TGTGCCAGCAGTGGACATACGCAGTATTTT
TRBV18	-	TRBJ2-1	-	CASSPGVSEQFF	TGTGCCAGCTCACCAGGTGTCTCGGAGCAGTTCTTC
TRBV13	-	TRBJ2-3	-	CASSPPGITDTQYF	TGTGCCAGCAGCCCCCCCGGGATCACAGATACGCAGTATTTT
TRBV7-9	many	TRBJ2-5	-	CASSLVDETQYF	TGTGCCAGCAGCTTAGTGGATGAGACCCAGTACTTC
TRBV7-2	-	TRBJ2-5	-	CASSQEWPNQETQYF	TGTGCCAGCAGCCAAGAGTGGCCCAACCAAGAGACCCAGTACTTC
TRBV9	-	TRBJ2-5	TRBD2	CASSVDPSGGRETQYF	TGTGCCAGCAGCGTAGATCCTAGCGGGGGGAGAGAGACCCAGTACTTC
TRBV29-1	-	TRBJ1-2	-	CSVEHRAIGYTF	TGCAGCGTTGAGCACAGGGCGATTGGCTACACCTTC
TRBV6-6	-	TRBJ2-4	-	CASSYSTSIQGLSKNIQYF	TGTGCCAGCAGTTACTCGACTTCGATACAGGGCCTATCCAAAAACATTCAGTACTTC
TRBV5-6	few	TRBJ2-5	TRBD2	CASSTWPGLGLKETQYF	TGTGCCAGCAGCACCTGGCCGGGACTAGGATTGAAAGAGACCCAGTACTTC
TRBV5-1	few	TRBJ1-2	-	CASSLNDAGYTF	TGCGCCAGCAGCTTGAATGATGCTGGCTACACCTTC
TRBV24-1	few	TRBJ1-5	-	CATSGGGDQPQHF	TGTGCCACCAGCGGCGGAGGGGATCAGCCCCAGCATTTT
TRBV2	-	TRBJ1-2	TRBD1	CASSRTGESGYTF	TGTGCCAGCAGCCGGACAGGGGAAAGTGGCTACACCTTC
TRBV5-1	-	TRBJ2-3	-	CASSQLDITDTQYF	TGCGCCAGCAGCCAATTGGACATCACAGATACGCAGTATTTT
TRBV7-8	few	TRBJ2-2	-	CASSSGTSANTGELFF	TGTGCCAGCAGCTCGGGGACTTCCGCGAACACCGGGGAGCTGTTTTTT
TRBV18	few	TRBJ1-6	-	CASSFSASSYNSPLHF	TGTGCCAGCTCCTTTTCGGCGAGCTCCTATAATTCACCCCTCCACTTT
TRBV5-1	few	TRBJ2-3	-	CATGGTEGTDTQYF	TGCGCGACCGGGGGGACAGAAGGCACAGATACGCAGTATTTT
TRBV3-1	-	TRBJ2-1	TRBD1	CASSQDDRGAYNEQFF	TGTGCCAGCAGCCAAGATGACAGGGGTGCCTACAATGAGCAGTTCTTC
TRBV30	-	TRBJ2-7	TRBD1	CAWRQGVSYEQYF	TGTGCCTGGAGACAGGGGGTTTCCTACGAGCAGTACTTC
TRBV19	-	TRBJ2-4	-	CASSISQGRNIQYF	TGTGCCAGTAGTATTTCCCAGGGGAGGAACATTCAGTACTTC
TRBV28	few	TRBJ2-2	-	CASHTQQGNGELFF	TGTGCCAGCCATACCCAACAGGGAAACGGGGAGCTGTTTTTT
TRBV5-1	few	TRBJ2-7	TRBD1	CASSSSTGTSYEQYF	TGCGCCAGCAGCTCCTCGACAGGGACCTCCTACGAGCAGTACTTC
TRBV12-3/TRBV12-4	few	TRBJ2-6	-	CASSEQGPGANVLTF	TGTGCCAGCAGTGAACAGGGTCCCGGGGCCAACGTCCTGACTTTC
TRBV29-1	many	TRBJ2-2	TRBD1	CSVDRGHTGELFF	TGCAGCGTCGACAGGGGTCACACCGGGGAGCTGTTTTTT
TRBV20-1	few	TRBJ2-3	-	CSARLGASSTDTQYF	TGCAGTGCCCGCCTAGGGGCGTCTAGCACAGATACGCAGTATTTT
TRBV9	few	TRBJ2-1	TRBD2	CASSVGLAIDEQFF	TGTGCCAGCAGCGTGGGACTAGCGATCGATGAGCAGTTCTTC
TRBV12-5	many	TRBJ2-3	TRBD2	CASEGGGVTWSTDTQYF	TGTGCTAGTGAAGGCGGGGGGGTCACATGGAGCACAGATACGCAGTATTTT
TRBV4-1	few	TRBJ2-1	TRBD1	CASSQPRDRGNEQFF	TGCGCCAGCAGCCAACCCCGGGACAGGGGGAATGAGCAGTTCTTC
TRBV14	many	TRBJ1-1	-	CASSRTVSMNTEAFF	TGTGCCAGCAGCCGGACAGTTTCCATGAACACTGAAGCTTTCTTT
TRBV19	-	TRBJ2-2	-	CASNGPPGGSPGELFF	TGTGCCAGTAACGGGCCTCCCGGGGGTTCCCCCGGGGAGCTGTTTTTT
TRBV7-6	few	TRBJ2-1	-	CASSLVAGRHNEQFF	TGTGCCAGCAGCTTAGTTGCAGGGCGCCACAATGAGCAGTTCTTC
TRBV12-5	few	TRBJ1-1	-	CASGLTGPPMNTEAFF	TGTGCTAGTGGTCTTACAGGGCCTCCGATGAACACTGAAGCTTTCTTT
TRBV6-1	-	TRBJ2-3	TRBD1	CASRYQGAWGDTQYF	TGTGCCAGCAGATACCAGGGGGCCTGGGGAGATACGCAGTATTTT
TRBV12-5	few	TRBJ1-1	-	CASGLVQGFGTEAFF	TGTGCTAGTGGTTTGGTACAAGGCTTTGGCACTGAAGCTTTCTTT
TRBV4-1	-	TRBJ2-7	-	CASSPGPGHPISYEQYF	TGCGCCAGCAGCCCCGGACCGGGACACCCTATCTCCTACGAGCAGTACTTC
TRBV7-2	many	TRBJ2-1	-	CASSSRAGGNEQFF	TGTGCCAGCAGCTCCCGGGCAGGAGGGAATGAGCAGTTCTTC
TRBV19	-	TRBJ2-2	TRBD2	CASSLWTSGVHNTGELFF	TGTGCCAGTAGTCTGTGGACTAGCGGGGTCCATAACACCGGGGAGCTGTTTTTT
TRBV7-3	few	TRBJ2-1	-	CASSLYQGREQFF	TGTGCCAGCAGCTTATATCAGGGAAGGGAGCAGTTCTTC
TRBV12-3/TRBV12-4	few	TRBJ1-1	TRBD1	CASTSRDRYPEAFF	TGTGCCAGCACCTCTCGGGACAGGTATCCTGAAGCTTTCTTT
TRBV19	-	TRBJ2-7	-	CASRKGRGPYEQYF	TGTGCCAGTAGGAAAGGTCGCGGCCCCTACGAGCAGTACTTC
TRBV27	few	TRBJ2-4	-	CASRAFKEGKNIQYF	TGTGCCAGCAGAGCCTTCAAGGAGGGCAAAAACATTCAGTACTTC